A single sample is the source of the 26 T cell receptor beta chains below, sequenced in a study of molecular identifiers for immune sequencing clone quantification. Using its own MiXCR run on the PCR reads, TCRdb lists one record per CDR3 protein. There are about 320,000 distinct CDR3 sequences in the sample; about a quarter occur only once, and around 0.7% lies in the top ten. Sequencing was done on a sample of naive CD8+ T cells from blood, with Jurkat cell RNA spiked in. As for subset: FACS-sorted CD8+CD4-CCR7+CD45RA+ naive T cells. These receptor sequences come from a human donor in good health. Some libraries in this study had Jurkat cell RNA spiked in.

This clonotype was seen more than once but under ten times. The V call is TRBV4-3, the J call TRBJ2-1; 9 bases are a match to TRBD2. The V gene's germline CDR1 is LGHNA and CDR2 YSLEER. The CDR3 has 17 residues. V trimming: 0 bases; J trimming: 9 bases; junction bases outside the gene matches: 12. The CDR3 DNA follows: TGCGCCAGCAGCCAAGATCGGAGTAGCGGGAGTTGGGGTGAGCAGTTCTTC. Translated, it gives CASSQDRSSGSWGEQFF.

The J gene is TRBJ2-5, the V gene TRBV7-9, with D tentatively TRBD2 (5 bases). V lost 8 bases to trimming and J lost 1 base, with 8 bases between them. The V gene's germline CDR1 is SEHNR and CDR2 FQNEAQ (reference sequence). The CDR3 has 12 amino acids. CDR3 sequence: CASLGVQETQYF. CDR3 coding DNA: TGTGCCAGCCTCGGGGTCCAAGAGACCCAGTACTTC.

This clonotype was seen many times. This rearrangement joins TRBV7-9 to TRBJ2-2; D gene uncertain. V gave up 4 bases and J gave up 4 bases, with 10 bases separating them. The V gene's germline CDR1 is SEHNR and CDR2 FQNEAQ (reference sequence). This CDR3 region has 14 residues. CDR3: CASSSKEGTGELFF. The CDR3 DNA reads as TGTGCCAGCAGCTCTAAGGAAGGCACCGGGGAGCTGTTTTTT.

In this sample, this clonotype turned up many times. The chain employs TRBV29-1 and TRBJ2-2; possibly TRBD1 for D (5 bases). Trimming stripped 7 bases from V and 0 bases from J, with 9 bases between. The germline CDR1 and CDR2 sequences are SQVTM and ANQGSEA. CDR3 length equals 13 residues. The CDR3 sequence is CSAPGPNTGELFF. As DNA, the CDR3 is TGCAGCGCCCCAGGGCCGAACACCGGGGAGCTGTTTTTT.

Points on this clonotype: A much larger clone lies a single base off, so this may be a read error. The J gene is TRBJ2-2, the V gene TRBV29-1; 9 bases match TRBD2. This CDR3 region has 15 residues. From germline, CDR1 is SQVTM and CDR2 ANQGSEA. The CDR3 is CSVERISGSVGEPFF. The CDR3, as DNA: TGCAGCGTTGAACGTATTAGCGGGAGTGTCGGGGAGCCGTTTTTT.

Many counts were recorded for this clonotype. The chain uses TRBV11-2 and TRBJ2-1; perhaps TRBD1 as D (6 bases). The ends were cut back, 4 bases at V and 9 bases at J, with 19 bases in the middle. In germline, CDR1 is SGHAT, CDR2 FQNNGV. The CDR3 consists of 15 residues. The CDR3: CASSSLVWGPGEQFF. Written as DNA, the CDR3 is TGTGCCAGCAGCTCACTTGTGTGGGGGCCCGGTGAGCAGTTCTTC.

On this clonotype: With a much larger clone just one base away, this may be a read error. The chain is built from TRBV29-1 and TRBJ2-7; 11 positions agree with TRBD2. Germline CDR1 and CDR2: SQVTM and ANQGSEA. The CDR3 covers 15 residues. The trim removed 7 bases at V and 6 bases at J, leaving 14 bases unmatched. CDR3 nucleotides: TGCAGCGCCGAACAGGTTGGCCTAGCGGGAGGCGAGCAGTACTTC. Residues: CSAEQVGLAGGEQYF.

The chain uses TRBV27 and TRBJ2-1; 12 positions agree with TRBD2. Germline V gene lookup returns CDR1 MNHEY and CDR2 SMNVEV (reference sequence). CDR3 size: 16 residues. Trimming took 2 bases from V and 2 from J; bases not matched to a gene: 1. This CDR3 reads CASSLLAGGAYNEQFF. The DNA of the CDR3 is TGTGCCAGCAGTTTACTAGCGGGGGGGGCCTACAATGAGCAGTTCTTC.

This clonotype has a count of ten or more. The chain joins TRBV6-2 or TRBV6-3 to TRBJ1-1; no clear D. This CDR3 has 14 residues. V gave up 1 base and J gave up 5 bases, with 11 bases separating them. CDR1 and CDR2 from the germline V gene are MNHEY and SVGEGT. DNA of the CDR3: TGTGCCAGCAGTTACTTTAGACAAGGGACTGAAGCTTTCTTT. Encoded protein: CASSYFRQGTEAFF.

V is TRBV7-9 and J is TRBJ2-1; D is unresolved. Trimming stripped 2 bases from V and 7 bases from J, with 12 bases between. Germline lookup yields CDR1 SEHNR and CDR2 FQNEAQ (reference sequence). This CDR3 is built from 14 residues. CDR3 protein: CASSLTAPPNEQFF. CDR3 nucleotides: TGTGCCAGCAGCTTAACAGCCCCTCCAAATGAGCAGTTCTTC.

V usage is TRBV27 and J usage is TRBJ2-7; a possible D gene is TRBD1 (6 bases). Trimming took 4 bases from V and 9 from J, leaving 19 bases between them. CDR3 length: 14 residues. Germline-derived CDR1 and CDR2 are MNHEY and SMNVEV (reference sequence). CDR3 DNA sequence: TGTGCCAGCAGTTCCCTCGTCCCACTACAGGGGCAGTACTTC. This codes for CASSSLVPLQGQYF.

The chain uses TRBV20-1 and TRBJ2-7; 9 bases match TRBD1. The CDR3 covers 15 residues. Germline V gives CDR1 DFQATT, CDR2 SNEGSKA (reference sequence). Unmatched junction bases numbered 5, after V lost 2 bases and J lost 0 bases. The chain's CDR3 is CSARHPDRGSYEQYF. In nucleotides, the CDR3 is TGCAGTGCTAGACACCCGGACAGGGGCTCCTACGAGCAGTACTTC.

This clonotype was observed at least ten times. A read error may produce the germline difference seen at one junction end. This chain joins TRBV5-6 and TRBJ1-5; possibly TRBD1 for D (5 bases). The length of the CDR3 is 13 residues. In germline, CDR1 is SGHDT, CDR2 YYEEEE. CDR3 nucleotide sequence: TGTGCCAGCAGTTTGGCAGGGAATCAGCCCCAGCATTTT. Residues: CASSLAGNQPQHF.

This clonotype has a count of ten or more. The chain employs TRBV12-3 or TRBV12-4 and TRBJ2-7; possible D gene TRBD1, 6 bases. The CDR3 runs 13 residues. V dropped 3 bases and J dropped 6 bases, with 12 bases sitting between them. The CDR3 sequence: CASSFTGYSEQYF. DNA for the CDR3: TGTGCCAGCAGTTTTACAGGGTACAGCGAGCAGTACTTC.

This clonotype was counted many times. This sequence joins TRBV7-9 and TRBJ1-3; D is unclear. This CDR3 is built from 15 residues. V lost 2 bases and J 0 bases, leaving 8 bases between the germline ends. Per germline, CDR1 SEHNR and CDR2 FQNEAQ (reference sequence). The CDR3 nucleotides are TGTGCCAGCAGCTTAAGTCGAGGCTCTGGAAACACCATATATTTT. It specifies CASSLSRGSGNTIYF.

This clonotype was seen more than once but under ten times. The chain uses TRBV20-1 and TRBJ2-1; TRBD2 might be the D (6 bases). The V end was cut by 4 bases, the J end by 8 bases, with 15 bases between. Germline lookup yields CDR1 DFQATT and CDR2 SNEGSKA (reference sequence). This CDR3 contains 13 residues. CDR3 coding DNA: TGCAGTGCTAAGACTAGAGGTAGTGATGAGCAGTTCTTC. Translating it yields CSAKTRGSDEQFF.

Points on this clonotype: A read error may explain this, as a much larger clone is one base away. The genes are TRBV12-3 or TRBV12-4 and TRBJ2-6; 7 positions agree with TRBD2. The CDR3 extends over 18 amino acids. Losses at the gene ends were 6 bases for V and 4 bases for J; bases not matched to a gene: 15. CDR3 in DNA: TGTGCCAGCAGCTCAGGGTCTAGCGGCTCTCCGGGGGCCAACGTCCTGACTTTC. Its protein is CASSSGSSGSPGANVLTF.

This rearrangement joins TRBV4-1 to TRBJ2-7; D unclear. Germline loops: CDR1 MGHRA, CDR2 YSYEKL. Trimming left V 11 bases short and J 3 bases short, with 17 bases between. The CDR3 extends over 13 amino acids. In nucleotides, the CDR3 is TGCGCCGGCGGCCCCCGCAAATACTACGAGCAGTACTTC. Residues: CAGGPRKYYEQYF.

This rearrangement joins TRBV15 to TRBJ1-1; the D gene is possibly TRBD1 (6 bases). This CDR3 region has 14 residues. Germline CDR1 and CDR2: LNHNV and YYDKDF (reference sequence). Trimming shortened V by 2 bases and J by 3 bases, and 10 bases separated the two germline ends. This CDR3 reads CATSRSAGDTEAFF. CDR3 DNA sequence: TGTGCCACCAGCAGATCGGCAGGGGACACTGAAGCTTTCTTT.

J is TRBJ1-4 and V is TRBV21-1. TRBV21-1 is an annotated pseudogene. There are 13 residues in the CDR3. The CDR3 region is CAILIIRGEKLFF. For the CDR3, the DNA is TGTGCCATCCTGATTATTCGGGGTGAAAAACTGTTTTTT.

As to this clonotype: Since no conserved phenylalanine or tryptophan closes the CDR3, a read error is the likely cause. The CDR3 reads CASSLEVAGTDTQYL. Written as DNA, the CDR3 is TGTGCCAGCAGCTTGGAGGTAGCGGGCACAGATACGCAGTATCTT. The chain carries TRBV5-3 and TRBJ2-3; a weak D match, TRBD2 (6 bases). TRBV5-3 is an open reading frame, and its role is uncertain. CDR3 size: 15 residues.

The rearrangement links TRBV6-6 to TRBJ2-2; 10 bases fit TRBD2. Losses at the gene ends were 4 bases for V and 6 bases for J; bases not matched to a gene: 11. Germline CDR1 MNHNY, CDR2 SVGAGI (reference sequence). The CDR3 has 17 residues. The CDR3 loop reads CASSSPSGRAEAGELFF. CDR3 coding DNA: TGTGCCAGCAGTTCCCCCAGCGGGAGGGCGGAAGCCGGGGAGCTGTTTTTT.

A remark on this clonotype: The junction departs from the called germline gene at one end, perhaps through a read error. V gene TRBV7-9 combines with J gene TRBJ2-1, with TRBD2 identical over 12 bases. Germline CDR1 is SEHNR and CDR2 is FQNEAQ (reference sequence). The CDR3 runs 19 residues. In DNA, the CDR3 is TGTGCCAGCGGCTTATCTAGCGGGAGGGCCCCCTCTGCCTACAATGAGCAGTTCTTC. Its protein is CASGLSSGRAPSAYNEQFF.

This clonotype was seen a few times. This chain joins TRBV4-3 and TRBJ2-7; 7 bases are shared with TRBD1. Losses at the gene ends were 2 bases for V and 3 bases for J; bases not matched to a gene: 4. Germline assignment: CDR1 LGHNA and CDR2 YSLEER. The CDR3 is 14 amino acids. The CDR3 reads CASSQNRGDYEQYF. Written as DNA, the CDR3 is TGCGCCAGCAGCCAAAACAGGGGTGACTACGAGCAGTACTTC.

Note on this clonotype: A much larger clone differs from this one at a single base, so this may be a read error. The chain has TRBV28 and TRBJ2-7, with 8 bases identical to TRBD2. The V gene end was trimmed by 6 bases and the J gene end by 5 bases; junction bases not matched to a gene: 9. The CDR3 spans 14 residues. Germline-derived CDR1 and CDR2 are MDHEN and SYDVKM. This chain's CDR3 is CASSSRGGRDEQYF. DNA for the CDR3: TGTGCCAGCAGCTCCCGGGGGGGAAGGGACGAGCAGTACTTC.

Ten or more counts support this clonotype. This chain uses TRBV28 with TRBJ2-7; 7 positions match TRBD1. The CDR3 is 16 amino acids. Trimming at V came to 3 bases and at J to 2 bases, leaving 10 bases not matched to a gene. Per the germline V gene, CDR1 is MDHEN and CDR2 is SYDVKM. The CDR3 loop reads CASSFSDRAETYEQYF. The DNA for the CDR3 is TGTGCCAGCAGTTTCTCAGACAGGGCCGAAACCTACGAGCAGTACTTC.